This T cell receptor (beta chain) appears in the sequencing data of a study of cytomegalovirus exposure and HLA in healthy donors. For the study at large: The platform used for the roughly 110 validation repertoires matched that of the approximately 710 first-cohort repertoires, a later analysis reported. Study-wide points: That first-cohort TCR clusters tended to co-occur in the roughly 130 validation repertoires was found in a later analysis. Overall, approximately 150 TCR beta chains were annotated as cytomegalovirus-associated.

Concerning this clone itself: As yet, its antigen is unknown.

Measured with immunoSEQ multiplex PCR; TCRdb has only the in-frame clones, and not every one. The sample contains 100,000 or so clones, roughly 94% of which appear only once. This CDR3 is built from 15 residues. The junction had 3 bases not matched to a gene; V was cut back by 3 bases and J by 3 bases. CDR1 and CDR2 from the germline V gene are KGHSH and LQKENI. The receptor was derived from a woman younger than 35 in good health and CMV-seronegative. The V gene is TRBV18, the J gene TRBJ1-5, with TRBD1 identical over 9 bases. Material for sequencing was PBMCs. The CDR3 loop reads CASSPGQGSNQPQHF. Written as DNA, the CDR3 is TGTGCCAGCTCACCCGGACAGGGGTCCAATCAGCCCCAGCATTTT.